The rows below give T cell receptor beta chains drawn from one sample of a study of T-cell memory formation after mild COVID-19. From the 5' RACE reads, TCRdb called clonotypes with MiXCR, one entry per CDR3 protein. The sample yields approximately 500,000 distinct CDR3 sequences, around a quarter seen once. Sequencing was done on a sample of PBMCs or a T cell subset sorted from them (not recorded which). These receptors originate from an adult woman who had mild COVID-19 (a few samples of this study predate the infection). Cell type and time point are not known. Both conserved end residues are part of each CDR3. Each record gives: clone size, J gene, D gene, V gene, CDR3 length, CDR3 DNA, CDR3 protein. A D gene is named only where the DNA matches it firmly. Expanded clones get a size class; other rows say once, few or many, or leave the size out.

>-|TRBJ2-7|-|TRBV29-1|12
TGCAGCGGACGGGACGGTGGCTACGAGCAGTACTTC
CSGRDGGYEQYF
>-|TRBJ1-2|-|TRBV20-1|14
TGCAGTGCTAGAGATGGCGGATGGGGCTATGGCTACACCTTC
CSARDGGWGYGYTF
>few|TRBJ1-1|-|TRBV12-3/TRBV12-4|15
TGTGCCAGCAGCTTACAGGCGGTCACGGGTTCTGAAGCTTTCTTT
CASSLQAVTGSEAFF
>-|TRBJ2-7|TRBD2|TRBV7-2|18
TGTGCCAGCAGCTCCTGGGGGCCCCTAGCGGGAGGGACCAACGAGCAGTACTTC
CASSSWGPLAGGTNEQYF
>-|TRBJ1-1|TRBD1|TRBV7-9|19
TGTGCCAGCAGCTTATCCCGTCCGGGACAGGGGGCCCTGAACACTGAAGCTTTCTTT
CASSLSRPGQGALNTEAFF
>many|TRBJ2-3|TRBD2|TRBV20-1|14
TGCAGTGCAAAGACTAGCGGCTCCACAGATACGCAGTATTTT
CSAKTSGSTDTQYF
>few|TRBJ1-2|TRBD1|TRBV7-9|16
TGTGCCAGCAGCCTCCTCCGGGGGACAGGGGGAAATGGCTACACCTTC
CASSLLRGTGGNGYTF
>-|TRBJ1-1|TRBD1|TRBV9|16
TGTGCCAGCAGCGTAGGGACAGGGGGGATAGGCACTGAAGCTTTCTTT
CASSVGTGGIGTEAFF
>many|TRBJ2-7|TRBD2|TRBV7-3|16
TGTGCCAGCAGCCCGACCCCTACTAGCGGGGTAAGCGAGCAGTACTTC
CASSPTPTSGVSEQYF
>few|TRBJ2-2|TRBD1|TRBV30|14
TGTGCCTGGGGGACAGGGCCCCGGACCGGGGAGCTGTTTTTT
CAWGTGPRTGELFF
>-|TRBJ1-5|TRBD1|TRBV5-6|17
TGTGCCAGCAGCCTTTCCCAGGGGGCGACGGGCAATCAGCCCCAGCATTTT
CASSLSQGATGNQPQHF
>-|TRBJ2-2|-|TRBV5-1|17
TGCGCCAGCAGCTTACTAGGACTAAGCGTGAACACCGGGGAGCTGTTTTTT
CASSLLGLSVNTGELFF
>few|TRBJ2-1|-|TRBV4-3|17
TGCGCCAGCAGCCAAGAGGGTTGGGGGGAGACTGACAATGAGCAGTTCTTC
CASSQEGWGETDNEQFF
>few|TRBJ2-5|-|TRBV13|13
TGTGCCAGCAGCCCCCTCGGGGAAGAGACCCAGTACTTC
CASSPLGEETQYF
>-|TRBJ2-1|-|TRBV11-3|16
TGTGCCAGCAGCCTATTTGGGGGGCGTGGGTACAATGAGCAGTTCTTC
CASSLFGGRGYNEQFF
>-|TRBJ2-7|TRBD1|TRBV29-1|16
TGCAGCGTCATAAAATGGGGGGACAGGAGCTCCTACGAGCAGTACTTC
CSVIKWGDRSSYEQYF
>few|TRBJ2-7|-|TRBV5-5|15
TGTGCCAGCAGCTTTGCATTACTGCGGATCTACGAGCAGTACTTC
CASSFALLRIYEQYF
>-|TRBJ2-7|-|TRBV15|12
TGTGCCACCAGCAGAGAGGGGGTAGAGCAGTACTTC
CATSREGVEQYF
>-|TRBJ2-7|-|TRBV6-5|14
TGTGCCAGCAGTTACTCGGAACTAAACTACGAGCAGTACTTC
CASSYSELNYEQYF
>-|TRBJ1-1|TRBD1|TRBV6-2/TRBV6-3|14
TGTGCCAGCAGTTTGAGGGGGCCGAACACTGAAGCTTTCTTT
CASSLRGPNTEAFF
>few|TRBJ2-1|TRBD1|TRBV5-6|15
TGTGCCACGAGCAGGGGGACAGGGGTGGCGGATGAGCAGTTCTTC
CATSRGTGVADEQFF
>-|TRBJ2-3|-|TRBV4-1|16
TGCGCCAGCAGCCAAGGCCCTCCTCCCAGGGCAGATACGCAGTATTTT
CASSQGPPPRADTQYF
>few|TRBJ2-1|TRBD2|TRBV7-9|15
TGTGCCAGCAGCCTGGGACTAGCGGGAATGGGTGAGCAGTTCTTC
CASSLGLAGMGEQFF